This T cell receptor (beta chain) comes out of a study of blood T cell repertoires in COVID-19. Study at large: Sites across the United States, Italy and Spain contributed samples from acute and convalescent COVID-19. Sources were T cells, B-cell-depleted T cells, or PBMCs; the material itself was cDNA or gDNA.

This clone was seen once. Seattle's enrolled individuals joined amid active infection and were then monitored longitudinally. The length of the CDR3 is 15 residues. Per germline, CDR1 LGHNA and CDR2 YSLEER. Trimming stripped 0 bases from V and 10 bases from J, with 13 bases between. As handled by the study authors: Estimates of nucleated cell counts were drawn from the amplification of reference gene primers. Clones were sequenced by immunoSEQ multiplex PCR, and TCRdb holds only the in-frame ones, with some missing. V and J calls plus clone size are reproduced from that table; the DNA served to infer D and trimming. The data hold roughly 200,000 clones, with more than 75% observed a single time.

The chain recombines TRBV4-3 with TRBJ1-6; unclear D gene. This sequence originates from a person aged 65 to 79 with COVID-19, enrolled during active disease. The sequenced material came from peripheral blood. The CDR3 nucleotides read TGCGCCAGCAGCCAAGAGACGGGTAACGGATCACCCCTCCACTTT. Translating it yields CASSQETGNGSPLHF.